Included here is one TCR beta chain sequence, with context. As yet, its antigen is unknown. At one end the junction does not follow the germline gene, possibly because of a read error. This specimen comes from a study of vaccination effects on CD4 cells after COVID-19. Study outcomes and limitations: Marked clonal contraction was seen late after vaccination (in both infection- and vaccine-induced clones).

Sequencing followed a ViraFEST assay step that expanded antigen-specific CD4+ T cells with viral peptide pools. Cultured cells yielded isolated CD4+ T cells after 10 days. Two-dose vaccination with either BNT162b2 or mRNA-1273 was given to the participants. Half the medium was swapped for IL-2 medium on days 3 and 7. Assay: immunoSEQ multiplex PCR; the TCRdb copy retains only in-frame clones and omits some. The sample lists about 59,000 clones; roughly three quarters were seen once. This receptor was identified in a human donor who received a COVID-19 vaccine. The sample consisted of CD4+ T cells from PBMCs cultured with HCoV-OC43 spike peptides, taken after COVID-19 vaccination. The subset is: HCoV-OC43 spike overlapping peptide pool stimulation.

The DNA of the CDR3 is TGTGCCAGCGGCTTAGAAGCTGTCCATGAGCAGTTCTTC. This codes for CASGLEAVHEQFF. The genes are TRBV7-2 and TRBJ2-1; D uncertain. Per the germline V gene, CDR1 is SGHTA and CDR2 is FQGNSA. The CDR3 is 13 amino acids.